This T cell receptor beta chain was captured by sequencing in a study of T cell clonotyping in hematopoietic cell transplantation. Germline assignment: CDR1 MNHEY and CDR2 SVGAGI. Between the trimmed V and J ends, which lost 6 bases and 1 base, there was a span of 16 bases. The CDR3 is 15 amino acids. The method was immunoSEQ multiplex PCR; TCRdb's version includes in-frame clones alone and lacks a portion of them. The table shows approximately 9,300 clones, with 40% to 65% occurring only once. Sample: peripheral blood mononuclear cells, taken 100 days after allogeneic stem cell transplant. The receptor was isolated from a female patient aged 50 to 65 who had an allogeneic stem cell transplant from an unrelated donor, so the T cells may come from the graft donor. Some clones in this sample may be carry-over from other donors' samples. This rearrangement joins TRBV6-5 to TRBJ2-7; the D is unclear. The CDR3 DNA reads as TGTGCCAGCAGACCCCTAGGCCAATTATCCTACGAGCAGTACTTC. Its protein product is CASRPLGQLSYEQYF.